These T cell receptor beta chains were read from a single sample in a study of shared clonotypes between healthy human individuals. TCRdb keeps only in-frame clones here, not all; method: immunoSEQ multiplex PCR. The table includes about 1,900,000 clones, about 95% detected once. The material sequenced was naive CD8+ T cells sorted from blood. These TCRs come from a man aged 18 to 35 in good health. CDR3s include the opening cysteine and the closing phenylalanine or tryptophan. The order of the fields is J gene, clone size, D gene, V gene, CDR3 DNA, CDR3 protein. The D gene is left open where the match is weak. Size tells how often a clone was seen (once, few, many) or the class of an expanded clone, and some rows leave it out.

TRBJ2-7 - - TRBV5-6 TGTGCCAGCAGAGTTGGAGGGGGCGAAATAGAGCAGTACTTC CASRVGGGEIEQYF
TRBJ1-1 - TRBD1 TRBV30 TGTGCCTGGGCTAGGACAGGGGGGACTGAAGCTTTCTTT CAWARTGGTEAFF
TRBJ2-7 - - TRBV6-6 TGTGCCAGCAGCTCGGACGGTTACGAGCAGTACTTC CASSSDGYEQYF
TRBJ2-7 once - TRBV11-2 TGTGCCAGCAGCGCAGACAACTCCTACGAGCAGTACTTC CASSADNSYEQYF
TRBJ2-7 - - TRBV28 TGTGCCAGCAGTTTCGGGTCGGCGGGGGCTTACGAGCAGTACTTC CASSFGSAGAYEQYF
TRBJ2-7 once TRBD1 TRBV7-9 TGTGCCAGCAGCCCCCCTGGGACAGGGTCTCGGTACGAGCAGTACTTC CASSPPGTGSRYEQYF
TRBJ2-3 - - TRBV10-2 TGCGCCAGCAGTGGCGGCACAGATACGCAGTATTTT CASSGGTDTQYF
TRBJ2-3 - TRBD2 TRBV28 TGTGCCAGCAGTTTTCCTCGACTAGCGGGGGCCGAGGGGACAGATACGCAGTATTTT CASSFPRLAGAEGTDTQYF
TRBJ2-7 - TRBD1 TRBV5-1 TGCGCCAGCAGCTTGGGACAGGGGCAATACGAGCAGTACTTC CASSLGQGQYEQYF
TRBJ1-4 - - TRBV6-1 TGTGCCTCAACAAGAGTAACTAATGAAAAACTGTTTTTT CASTRVTNEKLFF
TRBJ1-1 once - TRBV27 TGTGCCAGCAGTTTATCGGTAGGGGCCGGAACTGAAGCTTTCTTT CASSLSVGAGTEAFF
TRBJ1-2 - - TRBV27 TGTGCCAGCAGGTCCGGAGGGGGAAAGCACACCTTC CASRSGGGKHTF
TRBJ2-3 - TRBD2 TRBV5-6 TGTGCCAGCAGCTTGGATACTAGCGGGAGTGTAGATACGCAGTATTTT CASSLDTSGSVDTQYF
TRBJ1-4 - - TRBV5-5 TGTGCCAGCAGCATCCACCCAAGGGTGGGGAATGAAAAACTGTTTTTT CASSIHPRVGNEKLFF
TRBJ1-6 once - TRBV7-8 TGTGCCAGCAGCTTAGATATTGGCACTAATTCACCCCTCCACTTT CASSLDIGTNSPLHF
TRBJ2-1 - TRBD2 TRBV6-5 TGTGCCAGCAGTTACTCGACTAGCGGGAGGGGGGTTGAGCAGTTCTTC CASSYSTSGRGVEQFF
TRBJ2-3 - TRBD2 TRBV5-4 TGTGCCAGCAGATTAAGCGGGGGGGGCACAGATACGCAGTATTTT CASRLSGGGTDTQYF
TRBJ1-1 - - TRBV28 TGTGCCAGCAGTTTAAGTGTGAACACTGAAGCTTTCTTT CASSLSVNTEAFF
TRBJ1-3 - - TRBV5-6 TGTGCCAGCAGCTTGGGTAGCTCTGGAAACACCATATATTTT CASSLGSSGNTIYF
TRBJ2-3 once TRBD2 TRBV7-8 TGTGCCAGCAGCCCCTCGACGAGCGGGGTTCACACAGATACGCAGTATTTT CASSPSTSGVHTDTQYF
TRBJ1-1 - - TRBV6-1 TGTGCCAGCAGTCTTGGGACCACTGAAGCTTTCTTT CASSLGTTEAFF
TRBJ1-5 - - TRBV5-1 TGCGCCAGCAGCTTGGAGGGGAACAATCAGCCCCAGCATTTT CASSLEGNNQPQHF
TRBJ2-3 - - TRBV6-1 TGTGCCAGCAGCACAGGGACCTCTAGCACAGATACGCAGTATTTT CASSTGTSSTDTQYF
TRBJ2-7 - TRBD1 TRBV6-1 TGTGCCAGCAGTGAAGCGAGGGACAGTTATTCCTACGAGCAGTACTTC CASSEARDSYSYEQYF
TRBJ1-1 - TRBD1 TRBV19 TGTGCCAGTAGCGATTGGACAGGCGTCAGTACTGAAGCTTTCTTT CASSDWTGVSTEAFF
TRBJ1-1 - - TRBV5-4 TGTGCCAGCAGCTTGGAGAACAACCCATCCGCTGAAGCTTTCTTT CASSLENNPSAEAFF
TRBJ1-4 - - TRBV11-3 TGTGCCAGCAGCCCCAGGGTTGAAAAACTGTTTTTT CASSPRVEKLFF
TRBJ2-7 - - TRBV19 TGTGCCAGTAGTATAAACCGGGACTACGAGCAGTACTTC CASSINRDYEQYF
TRBJ2-1 - - TRBV9 TGTGCCAGCAGCGTAGCGGGGGGCTGGGGCAATGAGCAGTTCTTC CASSVAGGWGNEQFF
TRBJ2-2 - - TRBV5-4 TGTGCCAGCAGCTACACCCCCGGGGAGCTGTTTTTT CASSYTPGELFF
TRBJ2-7 - - TRBV6-6 TGTGCCAGCAGTTACGCGGACAGATACGAGCAGTACTTC CASSYADRYEQYF
TRBJ2-7 - TRBD1 TRBV6-5 TGTGCCAGCAGATCAGGGGGATACTCCTACGAGCAGTACTTC CASRSGGYSYEQYF
TRBJ2-7 - - TRBV30 TGTGCCTGGAGTGACGATTCCTACGAGCAGTACTTC CAWSDDSYEQYF
TRBJ2-1 - TRBD1 TRBV4-3 TGCGCCAGCAGCCAAGATTGGAACAGGGGGCTGAATGAGCAGTTCTTC CASSQDWNRGLNEQFF
TRBJ2-6 - - TRBV7-9 TGTGCCAGCAGCTTAGGTGGGGCCAACGTCCTGACTTTC CASSLGGANVLTF
TRBJ2-7 - - TRBV6-9 TGTGCCAGCAGTCCCTTGACCCCCTACGAGCAGTACTTC CASSPLTPYEQYF
TRBJ1-1 few - TRBV29-1 TGCAGCGTTGAAGAAGGCAGGGGAGCTGAAGCTTTCTTT CSVEEGRGAEAFF
TRBJ2-5 - - TRBV7-9 TGTGCCAGCGGGGCGGTCGGACCTAGAGAGACCCAGTACTTC CASGAVGPRETQYF
TRBJ2-3 - - TRBV7-9 TGTGCCAGCGGAAACCTAGCGCAGAGCACAGATACGCAGTATTTT CASGNLAQSTDTQYF
TRBJ1-1 - TRBD1 TRBV4-1 TGCGCCAGCAGCCCTCTGGACAGGGGACGGACTGAAGCTTTCTTT CASSPLDRGRTEAFF
TRBJ2-7 few - TRBV11-2 TGTGCCAGCAGCTTAGCTGGGGAGCAGTACTTC CASSLAGEQYF
TRBJ1-2 - - TRBV28 TGTGCCAGCAGTTTGTTACTTCCCGAGGTTAGCTATGGCTACACCTTC CASSLLLPEVSYGYTF
TRBJ1-1 - - TRBV2 TGTGCCAGCAGTGAGGGGGCGCGGACTGAAGCTTTCTTT CASSEGARTEAFF
TRBJ1-3 once - TRBV15 TGTGCCACCAGCGAACGACTGATCTCTGGAAACACCATATATTTT CATSERLISGNTIYF
TRBJ1-1 - - TRBV19 TGTGCCAGTAGTCTAACAGGGTTTGGGGACACTGAAGCTTTCTTT CASSLTGFGDTEAFF
TRBJ2-1 - TRBD2 TRBV27 TGTGCCAGCAGTTTTCTCCCACTAGCGGGCCCATACAATGAGCAGTTCTTC CASSFLPLAGPYNEQFF
TRBJ2-7 once - TRBV6-6 TGTGCCAGCAGTTACCCTGACAGCTACGAGCAGTACTTC CASSYPDSYEQYF
TRBJ2-4 - - TRBV2 TGTGCCAGCATTGTCTCTACAGGACAAGCCAAAAACATTCAGTACTTC CASIVSTGQAKNIQYF
TRBJ2-2 - - TRBV28 TGTGCCAGCAGCCCCCCCCTACGGGGAGACACCGGGGAGCTGTTTTTT CASSPPLRGDTGELFF
TRBJ2-1 once TRBD2 TRBV5-1 TGCGCCAGCAGCTTGGTCGCGGGGGATTCCGATGAGCAGTTCTTC CASSLVAGDSDEQFF
TRBJ1-1 - TRBD1 TRBV27 TGTGCCAGCAGTTTACAGGGGGCGACTACTGAAGCTTTCTTT CASSLQGATTEAFF
TRBJ2-1 - TRBD2 TRBV11-2 TGTGCCAGCAGCTTAGTGGCTAGCGGGAGCCCTTACAATGAGCAGTTCTTC CASSLVASGSPYNEQFF
TRBJ2-1 once - TRBV15 TGTGCCACCAGCAGAGTCCCGGCTAACAGGGCAACCTACAATGAGCAGTTCTTC CATSRVPANRATYNEQFF
TRBJ2-5 - TRBD2 TRBV6-6 TGTGCCACCCGGCTAGCGGGAGCCTCTGAGACCCAGTACTTC CATRLAGASETQYF
TRBJ2-2 once TRBD1 TRBV27 TGTGCCAGCAGCTCCGGGACAGGGAGTACCGGGGAGCTGTTTTTT CASSSGTGSTGELFF
TRBJ1-1 - TRBD1 TRBV18 TGTGCCAGCTCACCCAGGGGGGGGGACCTCACTGAAGCTTTCTTT CASSPRGGDLTEAFF
TRBJ1-5 - TRBD1 TRBV6-1 TGTGCCAGCAGTGACCCACAGGGGGCGGAGGGCAATCAGCCCCAGCATTTT CASSDPQGAEGNQPQHF